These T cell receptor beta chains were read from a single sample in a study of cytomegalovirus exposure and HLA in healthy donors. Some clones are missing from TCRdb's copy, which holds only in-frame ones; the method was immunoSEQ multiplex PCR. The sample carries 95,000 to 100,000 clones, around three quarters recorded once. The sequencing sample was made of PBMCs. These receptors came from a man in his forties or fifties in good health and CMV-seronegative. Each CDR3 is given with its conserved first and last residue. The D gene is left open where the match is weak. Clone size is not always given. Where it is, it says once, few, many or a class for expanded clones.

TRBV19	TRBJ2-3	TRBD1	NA	TGTGCCAGTACCCTCGGGACAGGGGTTGAGGCAGATACGCAGTATTTT	CASTLGTGVEADTQYF
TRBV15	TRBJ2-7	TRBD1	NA	TGTGCCACCAGCATTGACAGGGGCCCCTACGAGCAGTACTTC	CATSIDRGPYEQYF
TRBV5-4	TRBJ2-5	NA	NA	TGTGCCAGCAGCTTGGGGGCAGGGCAAGAGACCCAGTACTTC	CASSLGAGQETQYF
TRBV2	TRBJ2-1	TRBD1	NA	TGTGCCAGCGGGCGGGGACAGGGGGTAATAAATGAGCAGTTCTTC	CASGRGQGVINEQFF
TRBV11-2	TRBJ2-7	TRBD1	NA	TGTGCCAGCAGCTTAGTTGGGACAGGGAGGGAGAACGAGCAGTACTTC	CASSLVGTGRENEQYF
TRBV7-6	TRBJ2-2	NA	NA	TGTGCCAGCAGCTTAATGGCTCTCGCGAACACCGGGGAGCTGTTTTTT	CASSLMALANTGELFF
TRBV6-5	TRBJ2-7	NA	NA	TGTGCCAGCAGCAGGGGGGCCGAGCAGTACTTC	CASSRGAEQYF
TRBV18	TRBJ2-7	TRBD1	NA	TGTGCCAGCTCACTGACAGGGAACCACGAGCAGTACTTC	CASSLTGNHEQYF
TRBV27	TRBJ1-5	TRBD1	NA	TGTGCCAGCAGTTTATATTGGGGGACAGGGAGCAATCAGCCCCAGCATTTT	CASSLYWGTGSNQPQHF
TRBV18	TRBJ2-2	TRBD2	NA	TGTGCCAGCTCACCAAATGGAGCCGGGACTAGCGATCCCCGGGAGCTGTTTTTT	CASSPNGAGTSDPRELFF
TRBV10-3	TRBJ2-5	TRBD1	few	TGTGCCATCAGTCAAGGACAGGGATTGCGGCAAGAGACCCAGTACTTC	CAISQGQGLRQETQYF
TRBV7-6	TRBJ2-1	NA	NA	TGTGCCAGCAGCCCAGGAAGTAATGAGCAGTTCTTC	CASSPGSNEQFF
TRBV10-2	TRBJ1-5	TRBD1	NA	TGCGCCAGCAGTCCCAGGGGGCTCGACAATCAGCCCCAGCATTTT	CASSPRGLDNQPQHF
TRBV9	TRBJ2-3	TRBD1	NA	TGTGCCAGCAGCGCTACAGGGGCTAGCACAGATACGCAGTATTTT	CASSATGASTDTQYF
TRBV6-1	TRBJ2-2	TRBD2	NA	TGTGCCAGCAAACCACTAGCGGGGTTCACCGGGGAGCTGTTTTTT	CASKPLAGFTGELFF
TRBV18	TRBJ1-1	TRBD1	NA	TGTGCCAGCTCACCGCAGGGGGCGATGACTGAAGCTTTCTTT	CASSPQGAMTEAFF
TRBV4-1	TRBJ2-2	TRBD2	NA	TGCGCCAGCAGCCTCCAAGTGGGACTAGCCCATCTTTCCGGGGAGCTGTTTTTT	CASSLQVGLAHLSGELFF
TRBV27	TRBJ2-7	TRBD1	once	TGTGCCAGCAGTAGGACAGGGGACTACGAGCAGTACTTC	CASSRTGDYEQYF
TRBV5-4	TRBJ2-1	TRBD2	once	TGTGCCAGCAGCAAGACTAGCGGGGCACCTCGCTACAATGTACTCTTC	CASSKTSGAPRYNVLF
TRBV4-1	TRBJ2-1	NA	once	TGCGCCAGCAGCCAAGGGACAGCCAGGGGTTTGGATAATGAGCAGTTCTTC	CASSQGTARGLDNEQFF
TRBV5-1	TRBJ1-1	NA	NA	TGCGCCAGCAGCTTGACAGGGATTATGAACACTGAAGCTTTCTTT	CASSLTGIMNTEAFF
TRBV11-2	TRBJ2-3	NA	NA	TGTGCCAGCAGCGTCCAGGTGTCGCATCCGGGCACAGATACGCAGTATTTT	CASSVQVSHPGTDTQYF
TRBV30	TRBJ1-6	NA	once	TGTGCCTGGATCCCGGCAGGGGTTTCACCCCTCCACTTT	CAWIPAGVSPLHF
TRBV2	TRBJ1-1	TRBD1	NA	TGTGCCAGCAGCAAGACAGGGCCGGGGAACACTGAAGCTTTCTTT	CASSKTGPGNTEAFF
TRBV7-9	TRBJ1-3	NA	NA	TGTTCCAGCAGCGGAGGTGGAAACACCATATATTTT	CSSSGGGNTIYF
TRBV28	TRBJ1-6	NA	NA	TGTGCCAGCAGTTTATTGCATTCGAAAGCATATAATTCACCCCTCCACTTT	CASSLLHSKAYNSPLHF
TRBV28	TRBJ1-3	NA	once	TGTGCCAGCAGTTTGGGGGGAGGTTCCGGAAACACCATATATTTT	CASSLGGGSGNTIYF
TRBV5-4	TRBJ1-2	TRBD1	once	TGTGCCAGCAGCAAGGGACAGGGTTCCTATGGCTACACCTTC	CASSKGQGSYGYTF
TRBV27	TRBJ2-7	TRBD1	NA	TGTGCCAGCTGGGACAGGGGTTACGAGCAGTACTTC	CASWDRGYEQYF
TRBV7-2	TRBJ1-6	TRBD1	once	TGTGCCAGCAGCTTCCTCGGGACAGGGGAGAATTCACCCCTCCACTTT	CASSFLGTGENSPLHF
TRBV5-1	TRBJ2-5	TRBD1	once	TGCGCCAGCAGCTTGGTGGGGGACAGGCAAGAGACCCAGTACTTC	CASSLVGDRQETQYF
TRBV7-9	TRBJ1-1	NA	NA	TGTGCCAGCATCCTCGGGGAGGCCACTGAAGCTTTCTTT	CASILGEATEAFF
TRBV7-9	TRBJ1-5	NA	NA	TGTGCCAGCAGCAAGGGGCTCAGCAATCAGCCCCAGCATTTT	CASSKGLSNQPQHF
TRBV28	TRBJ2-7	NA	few	TGTGCCAGCAGTTCCGCCCAGGGGTTCTCTAAAAGCTCCTACGAGCAGTACTTC	CASSSAQGFSKSSYEQYF
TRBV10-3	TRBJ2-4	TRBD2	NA	TGTGCCGTTCTTGATACTAGCGGGGGGGCCGACATTCAGTACTTC	CAVLDTSGGADIQYF
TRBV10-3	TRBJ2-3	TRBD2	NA	TGTGCCATCAGTCCAGGGACTAGCGGGATGTCTTCAGATACGCAGTATTTT	CAISPGTSGMSSDTQYF
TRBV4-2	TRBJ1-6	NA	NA	TGTGCCAGCAGCCAAGATCAGTTGGCAGGGTTAGGGATTTCACCCCTCCACTTT	CASSQDQLAGLGISPLHF
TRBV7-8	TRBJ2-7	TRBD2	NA	TGTGCCAGCAGCTTAGGCTCGGGGGGTACCCCCGAGCAGTACTTC	CASSLGSGGTPEQYF
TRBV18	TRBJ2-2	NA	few	TGTGCCAGCTCAAATTCACTAGAGAACACCGGGGAGCTGTTTTTT	CASSNSLENTGELFF
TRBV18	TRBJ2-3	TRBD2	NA	TGTGCCAGCTCGAGGACTAGCGGGGGCACAGATACGCAGTATTTT	CASSRTSGGTDTQYF
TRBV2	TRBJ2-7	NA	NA	TGTGCCAGCAGTGAATTCGGGGGTACGCGGCAGTACTTC	CASSEFGGTRQYF
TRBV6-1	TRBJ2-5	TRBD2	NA	TGTGCCAGCAGTGAATTTGGTGCGGGGGTTGAGCAGTACTTC	CASSEFGAGVEQYF
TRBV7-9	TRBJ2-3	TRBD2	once	TGTGCCAGCAGCTACCTAGCGGGGGGGCTTGTAGATACGCAGTATTTT	CASSYLAGGLVDTQYF
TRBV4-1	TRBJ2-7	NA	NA	TGCGCCAGCAGCCAGGACGTCAGGGGTGGGCACCAATACGAGCAGTACTTC	CASSQDVRGGHQYEQYF
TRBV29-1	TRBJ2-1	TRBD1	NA	TGCAGCGTGACCCCGGGACAGGGAAGGAATGAGCAGTTCTTC	CSVTPGQGRNEQFF